This T cell receptor (beta chain) was captured by sequencing in a study of T cells in Graves' hyperthyroidism and ophthalmopathy. RNA transcripts provided the source from which TCR beta CDR3 regions were amplified. A set of HTBI primers served as the primers for a first-round RT-PCR of the TCR CDR3. TCRdb reanalysed the multiplex PCR reads using MiXCR and keeps one entry per CDR3 protein. The sample lists more than 500,000 distinct CDR3 sequences, 40% to 55% occurring once. CDR3 length equals 14 residues. V lost 4 bases, J lost 6 bases, and 10 bases lay in between. CDR1 SEHNR and CDR2 FQNEAQ come from the germline V gene (reference sequence). As for this clonotype: A much larger clone sits a single nucleotide away, making a read error possible.

The J gene is TRBJ2-6, the V gene TRBV7-9; D gene ambiguous. The source of this sequence is an adult woman with Graves' disease, either hyperthyroidism or ophthalmopathy (not recorded which). The sample consisted of peripheral blood or thyroid tissue (not recorded which). The CDR3 loop reads CASSCPKVANVLTF. The CDR3 DNA reads TGTGCCAGCAGCTGCCCCAAGGTGGCCAACGTCCTGACTTTC.